The clone carrying this TCR beta chain was picked up one time. Its antigen is as yet unknown. This sample was included in a study of cytomegalovirus exposure and HLA in healthy donors. Study in general: Later analysis reported that the roughly 130 validation repertoires shared the platform of the 500 to 750 first-cohort repertoires.

Study-level findings and limits: Confirmation in vitro established that a few CMV-associated chains were specific for CMV antigens. Clusters of TCRs from the first cohort tended to co-occur in the 90 to 150 validation repertoires (as a later analysis found). Investigators reported about 160 TCR beta chains as tied to cytomegalovirus.

V was pared by 6 bases and J by 7 bases, with 7 bases of the junction left unmatched. The V gene's germline CDR1 is MNHNS and CDR2 SASEGT. The length of the CDR3 is 14 residues. The table came from immunoSEQ multiplex PCR; TCRdb's copy has only in-frame clones and leaves some out. This table has 200,000 or so clones, around nine tenths appearing once. What was sequenced was PBMCs. The source of this sequence is a woman aged 18 to 35 in good health and CMV-seronegative. The rearrangement uses TRBV6-1 and TRBJ2-2; 8 bases line up with TRBD2. The CDR3 coding sequence is TGTGCCAGCAGCCTTAGCGGGATCGTCGGGGAGCTGTTTTTT. This codes for CASSLSGIVGELFF.